This T cell receptor (beta chain) was recovered during a study of blood T cell repertoires in COVID-19. This CDR3 is 14 amino acids long. V was shortened by 2 bases and J by 1 base, with 9 bases between the two germline ends. The V gene's germline CDR1 is MDHEN and CDR2 SYDVKM. Some clones are missing from TCRdb's copy, which holds only in-frame ones; the method was immunoSEQ multiplex PCR. Seen here are a few hundred thousand clones, roughly 86% observed once, and the top ten hold around 1.7%. This chain joins TRBV28 and TRBJ2-7, with D unresolved. The sequence was obtained from a woman in her 30s who had recovered from COVID-19. Sequencing input: PBMCs or T cells enriched from blood (not recorded which). The CDR3 is CASSLKPFSYEQYF. The DNA of the CDR3 is TGTGCCAGCAGTTTAAAGCCCTTTTCCTACGAGCAGTACTTC.